This passage covers 16 T cell receptor beta chains from one sample sequenced in a study of blood T cell repertoires in COVID-19. The table came from immunoSEQ multiplex PCR; TCRdb's copy has only in-frame clones and leaves some out. The sample includes some 130,000 clones, 85% of them seen just once. Specimen: peripheral blood. Receptors were obtained from a man older than 75 with acute or convalescent COVID-19.

This chain links TRBV6-5 with TRBJ2-5, with unresolved D. V dropped 0 bases and J dropped 5 bases, with 10 bases sitting between them. The CDR3 extends over 14 amino acids. The germline gives CDR1 MNHEY, CDR2 SVGAGI. CDR3 bases: TGTGCCAGCAGTTACTCGACCGTCAGGGAGACCCAGTACTTC. Its translation: CASSYSTVRETQYF.

The sample holds one count of this clone. J is TRBJ2-7 and V is TRBV18; TRBD2 aligns across 7 bases. This CDR3 has 16 residues. Germline V CDR1 and CDR2: KGHSH, LQKENI. With V trimmed by 3 bases and J by 2 bases, 10 bases remained unmatched. The chain's CDR3 is CASSPVWAGTTYEQYF. CDR3 DNA sequence: TGTGCCAGCTCACCCGTGTGGGCCGGGACTACCTACGAGCAGTACTTC.

The rearrangement uses TRBV19 and TRBJ2-2; 13 nucleotides match TRBD2. Germline V gives CDR1 LNHDA, CDR2 SQIVND (reference sequence). The CDR3 contains 18 residues. V dropped 5 bases and J dropped 3; count of bases not matched to a gene: 9. CDR3 bases: TGTGCCAGTAGTCCCACGACTAGCGGGAGGACGTACACCGGGGAGCTGTTTTTT. Translation gives CASSPTTSGRTYTGELFF.

This chain links TRBV5-1 with TRBJ2-3; 7 bases align to TRBD2. The CDR3 has 15 residues. Germline CDR1 reads SGHRS; CDR2 reads YFSETQ. J was trimmed by 3 bases and V by 0 bases; bases with no gene match: 4. The CDR3 here is CASSLDGRGTDTQYF. CDR3 sequence (DNA): TGCGCCAGCAGCTTGGACGGGCGGGGGACAGATACGCAGTATTTT.

Note on this clone: Other DNA sequences in the sample encode the same CDR3. J is TRBJ1-1 and V is TRBV18; D might be TRBD1 (5 bases). Trimming took off 2 bases at V and 0 bases at J, with 7 bases between the two ends. Germline CDR1 is KGHSH and CDR2 is LQKENI. The CDR3 length is 14 residues. The CDR3 coding sequence is TGTGCCAGCTCACCAGGGGCCGTGAACACTGAAGCTTTCTTT. As protein: CASSPGAVNTEAFF.

The V gene is TRBV7-3, the J gene TRBJ2-3; 8 bases are shared with TRBD2. CDR1 SGHTA and CDR2 FQGTGA come from the germline V gene. This CDR3 has 15 amino acids. V shed 5 bases, J shed 3 bases, and the junction held 7 bases outside the gene matches. CDR3 bases: TGTGCCAGCAGCCCCCGGGAGGGCCCAACAGATACGCAGTATTTT. Protein sequence: CASSPREGPTDTQYF.

V gene TRBV19 combines with J gene TRBJ1-4; D gene uncertain. Germline-derived CDR1 and CDR2 are LNHDA and SQIVND (reference sequence). The CDR3 sequence is 15 residues long. V lost 4 bases to trimming and J lost 4 bases, with 13 bases between them. CDR3 amino acids: CASSKGIRDNEKLFF. The CDR3, as DNA: TGTGCCAGTAGTAAGGGTATACGGGATAATGAAAAACTGTTTTTT. Based on the CDR3 plus reference TRBV19 and TRBJ1-4, the full variable domain is DGGITQSPKYLFRKEGQNVTLSCEQNLNHDAMYWYRQDPGQGLRLIYYSQIVNDFQKGDIAEGYSVSREKKESFPLTVTSAQKNPTAFYLCASSKGIRDNEKLFFGSGTQLSVL.

This chain links TRBV6-6 with TRBJ1-2; tentative D call: TRBD1 (6 bases). Deletions cut 0 bases from V and 4 bases from J, with 12 bases between. Germline V gives CDR1 MNHNY, CDR2 SVGAGI (reference sequence). This CDR3 contains 15 residues. CDR3 sequence reads: CASSYSRGGAYGYTF. In DNA form, the CDR3 reads TGTGCCAGCAGTTACTCGAGAGGGGGAGCCTATGGCTACACCTTC.

This clone has only a few counts. The chain joins TRBV5-1 to TRBJ2-5; 14 bases fit TRBD2. The CDR3 totals 14 residues. V was clipped by 3 bases and J by 8 bases; unmatched bases: 3. Germline assignment: CDR1 SGHRS and CDR2 YFSETQ. DNA for the CDR3: TGCGCCAGCAGCTCGGGACTAGCGGGGGAAACCCAGTACTTC. Protein product: CASSSGLAGETQYF. The full variable domain, with the rest looked up from reference TRBV5-1 and TRBJ2-5, is KAGVTQTPRYLIKTRGQQVTLSCSPISGHRSVSWYQQTPGQGLQFLFEYFSETQRNKGNFPGRFSGRQFSNSRSEMNVSTLELGDSALYLCASSSGLAGETQYFGPGTRLLVL.

The gene calls are TRBV5-4 and TRBJ2-3; tentatively, D is TRBD1 (6 bases). Looked up from germline, CDR1 is SGHNT and CDR2 is YYREEE (reference sequence). This CDR3 comprises 16 residues. V lost 9 bases to trimming and J lost 0 bases, with 20 bases between them. The CDR3 DNA is TGTGCCACCGCGAGGGACATTAGTGATAGCACAGATACGCAGTATTTT. It is translated as CATARDISDSTDTQYF.

The rearrangement joins TRBV2 to TRBJ1-1; the match to TRBD1 covers 7 bases. Trimming at V came to 9 bases and at J to 0 bases, leaving 4 bases not matched to a gene. Germline assignment: CDR1 SNHLY and CDR2 FYNNEI. The CDR3 totals 13 residues. The CDR3 loop reads CARYRGMNTEAFF. In DNA, the CDR3 is TGTGCCAGGTACAGGGGTATGAACACTGAAGCTTTCTTT.

The rearrangement uses TRBV5-4 and TRBJ2-1, with D tentatively TRBD1 (5 bases). From germline, CDR1 is SGHNT and CDR2 YYREEE (reference sequence). The CDR3 has 11 residues. The ends were cut back, 4 bases at V and 8 bases at J, with 7 bases in the middle. CDR3 coding DNA: TGTGCCAGCAGCCAGGGCGATGAGCAGTTCTTC. Protein: CASSQGDEQFF.

The V and J genes are TRBV28 and TRBJ1-5; the match to TRBD1 covers 7 bases. After removal of 5 bases from V and 7 bases from J, the junction contained 5 bases not matched to a gene. CDR3 length: 13 amino acids. Germline CDR1 reads MDHEN; CDR2 reads SYDVKM. The CDR3 spells CASSRDRVQPQHF. CDR3 in DNA: TGTGCCAGCAGTCGGGACAGAGTGCAGCCCCAGCATTTT.

V usage is TRBV14 and J usage is TRBJ2-5, with a tentative D call TRBD1 (6 bases). CDR3 length equals 14 residues. Germline V gene data show CDR1 as SGHDN and CDR2 as FVKESK. Trimming removed 6 bases from V and 4 bases from J, with 15 bases in between. CDR3: CASSPDRIVETQYF. CDR3 sequence (DNA): TGTGCCAGCAGTCCCGACAGGATCGTAGAGACCCAGTACTTC.

V gene TRBV6-5 combines with J gene TRBJ2-3; TRBD2 agrees at 9 bases. V was clipped by 2 bases and J by 1 base; unmatched bases: 4. CDR3 length: 16 residues. From germline, CDR1 is MNHEY and CDR2 SVGAGI. The CDR3 protein is CASSYLAGSGTDTQYF. In DNA, the CDR3 is TGTGCCAGCAGTTACCTAGCGGGGAGTGGCACAGATACGCAGTATTTT.

This sequence joins TRBV19 and TRBJ2-1; 11 bases match TRBD1. There are 16 residues in the CDR3. Unmatched junction bases numbered 6, after V lost 3 bases and J lost 5 bases. CDR1 and CDR2 from the germline V gene are LNHDA and SQIVND (reference sequence). The CDR3 DNA sequence: TGTGCCAGTAGTATCGCAGGACAGGGGGCGAACAATGAGCAGTTCTTC. It specifies CASSIAGQGANNEQFF.